These 3 T cell receptor beta chains share one sample of origin, sequenced in a study of radiotherapy plus CTLA-4 blockade in lung cancer. The table came from immunoSEQ multiplex PCR; TCRdb's copy has only in-frame clones and leaves some out. This table holds some 60,000 clones, roughly 80% found once. The sequencing here drew on peripheral blood, taken from a patient treated with radiotherapy plus ipilimumab. These receptors were collected from a human donor with non-small cell lung cancer who had a complete response to radiotherapy plus ipilimumab.

This sequence joins TRBV5-1 and TRBJ1-2; D might be TRBD1 (6 bases). V lost 4 bases and J 5 bases, leaving 18 bases between the germline ends. Germline V gene sequence: CDR1 SGHRS, CDR2 YFSETQ. CDR3 length: 15 amino acids. This chain's CDR3 is CASSTEGVRLYGYTF. The CDR3 coding sequence is TGCGCCAGCAGCACCGAGGGGGTTCGACTATATGGCTACACCTTC. Complete variable domain (other parts from reference TRBV5-1 and TRBJ1-2): KAGVTQTPRYLIKTRGQQVTLSCSPISGHRSVSWYQQTPGQGLQFLFEYFSETQRNKGNFPGRFSGRQFSNSRSEMNVSTLELGDSALYLCASSTEGVRLYGYTFGSGTRLTVV.

The V and J genes are TRBV7-2 and TRBJ2-1, with 8 bases lining up with TRBD2. Germline V gene sequence: CDR1 SGHTA, CDR2 FQGNSA. The V and J ends lost 1 base and 7 bases, in that order; junction bases with no gene match: 6. This CDR3 is built from 15 residues. CDR3 in DNA: TGTGCCAGCAGCTTAGAATCGGGAGGGTGGAATGAGCAGTTCTTC. This encodes CASSLESGGWNEQFF.

This clone has more than one count but fewer than ten. This chain links TRBV5-8 with TRBJ1-1; 9 bases are a match to TRBD1. The CDR3 totals 14 residues. The J segment lost 6 bases and the V segment lost 3 bases, leaving 6 bases of the junction unmatched. Per the germline V gene, CDR1 is SGHTS and CDR2 is YDEGEE. In nucleotides, the CDR3 is TGTGCCAGCAGCTGGGAGGGACAGGGCGCTGAAGCTTTCTTT. This codes for CASSWEGQGAEAFF.